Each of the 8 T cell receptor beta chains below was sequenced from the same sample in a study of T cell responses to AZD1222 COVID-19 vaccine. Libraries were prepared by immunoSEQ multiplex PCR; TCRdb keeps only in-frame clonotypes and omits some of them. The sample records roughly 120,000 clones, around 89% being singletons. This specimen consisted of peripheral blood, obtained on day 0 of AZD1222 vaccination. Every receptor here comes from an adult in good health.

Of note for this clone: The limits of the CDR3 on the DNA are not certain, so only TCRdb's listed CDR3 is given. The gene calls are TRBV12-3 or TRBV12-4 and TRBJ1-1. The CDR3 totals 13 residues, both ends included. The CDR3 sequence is CASSTSVGQEAFF.

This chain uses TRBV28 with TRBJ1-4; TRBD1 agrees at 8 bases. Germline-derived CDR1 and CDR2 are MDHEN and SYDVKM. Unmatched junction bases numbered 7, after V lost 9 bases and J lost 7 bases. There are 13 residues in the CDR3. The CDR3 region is CASDRGPGEKLFF. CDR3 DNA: TGTGCCAGTGACAGGGGACCCGGTGAAAAACTGTTTTTT.

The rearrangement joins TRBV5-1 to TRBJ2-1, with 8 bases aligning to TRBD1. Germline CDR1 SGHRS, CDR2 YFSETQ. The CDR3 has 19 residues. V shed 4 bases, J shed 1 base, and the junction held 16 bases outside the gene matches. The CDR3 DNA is TGCGCCAGCAGCAGTTCCGGGACAGGAACCTCCAAGTCCTACAATGAGCAGTTCTTC. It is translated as CASSSSGTGTSKSYNEQFF.

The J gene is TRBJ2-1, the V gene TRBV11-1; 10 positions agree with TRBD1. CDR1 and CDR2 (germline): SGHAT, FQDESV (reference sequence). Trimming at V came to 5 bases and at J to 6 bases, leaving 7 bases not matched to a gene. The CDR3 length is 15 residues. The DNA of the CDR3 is TGTGCCAGCAGCCCCCGGGGACAGGGGTTCAATGAGCAGTTCTTC. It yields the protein CASSPRGQGFNEQFF.

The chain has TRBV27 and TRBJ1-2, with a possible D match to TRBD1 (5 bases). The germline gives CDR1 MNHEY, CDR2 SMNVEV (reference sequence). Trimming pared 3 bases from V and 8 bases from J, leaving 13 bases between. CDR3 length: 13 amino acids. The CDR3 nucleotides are TGTGCCAGCAGTTTCGACCCCGGGGCCGGCTACACCTTC. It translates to CASSFDPGAGYTF.

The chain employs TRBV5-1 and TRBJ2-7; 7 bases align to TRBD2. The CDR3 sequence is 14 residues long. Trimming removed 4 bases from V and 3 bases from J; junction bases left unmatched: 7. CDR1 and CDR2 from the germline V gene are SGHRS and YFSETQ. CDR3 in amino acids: CASSRSSGGYEQYF. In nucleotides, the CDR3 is TGCGCCAGCAGCCGTTCTAGCGGCGGCTACGAGCAGTACTTC.

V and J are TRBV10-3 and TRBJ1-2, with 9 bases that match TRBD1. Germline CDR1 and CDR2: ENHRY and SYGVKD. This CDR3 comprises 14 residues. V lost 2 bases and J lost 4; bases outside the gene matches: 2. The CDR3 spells CAISEPTGGYGYTF. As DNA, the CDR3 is TGTGCCATCAGTGAGCCGACAGGGGGCTATGGCTACACCTTC.

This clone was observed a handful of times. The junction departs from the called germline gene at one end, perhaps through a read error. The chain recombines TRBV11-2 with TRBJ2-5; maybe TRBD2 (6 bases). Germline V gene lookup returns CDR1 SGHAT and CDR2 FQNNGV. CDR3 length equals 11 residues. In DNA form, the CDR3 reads TGTGCCAGCAGCTTAGGGGGGGAGAGCAACTTC. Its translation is CASSLGGESNF.